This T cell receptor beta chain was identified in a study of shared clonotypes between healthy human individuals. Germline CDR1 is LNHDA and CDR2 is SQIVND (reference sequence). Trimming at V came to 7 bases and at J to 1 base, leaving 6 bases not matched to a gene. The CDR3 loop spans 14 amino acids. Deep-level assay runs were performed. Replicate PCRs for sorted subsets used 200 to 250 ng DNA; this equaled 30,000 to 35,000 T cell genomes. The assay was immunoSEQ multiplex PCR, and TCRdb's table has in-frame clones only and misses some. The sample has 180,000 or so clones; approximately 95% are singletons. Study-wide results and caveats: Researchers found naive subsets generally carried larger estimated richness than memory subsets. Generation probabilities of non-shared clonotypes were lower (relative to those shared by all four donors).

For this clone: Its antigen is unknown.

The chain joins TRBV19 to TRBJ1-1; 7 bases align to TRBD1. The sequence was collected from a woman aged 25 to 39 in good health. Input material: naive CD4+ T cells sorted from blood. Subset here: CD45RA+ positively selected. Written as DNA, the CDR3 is TGTGCCAGTACCCCCCGGGACAGGAACACTGAAGCTTTCTTT. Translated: CASTPRDRNTEAFF.